This TCR beta chain is from a study of beta chain features in type 1 diabetes. Each of the CD4+ naive, central memory, regulatory and stem cell-like memory populations was sorted via CD45RO/CCR7/CD25/CD127/CD95/CD27. The CDR3 sequence is 16 residues long. Germline-derived CDR1 and CDR2 are SGHRS and YFSETQ. Trimming stripped 0 bases from V and 5 bases from J, with 17 bases between. Investigators reverse transcribed all isolated RNA, so they sequenced expressed TCRB transcripts. Repertoires were generated with immunoSEQ multiplex PCR, while TCRdb's copy carries only in-frame clones and drops some. The sample records approximately 120,000 clones, less than 40% being singletons. Of note for this clone: Antigen specificity is unknown.

Study-wide results and limits: Resolution of whether HLA type affects TCRB rearrangement was not achieved here. Naive, central memory and regulatory TCRB repertoires appeared more similar among patients than healthy donors. A pattern of fewer insertions and more deletions at VDJ junctions was seen in type 1 diabetes patients.

The specimen was stem cell memory CD4+ T cells from blood. This sequence was found in a young woman in good health. The chain is built from TRBV5-1 and TRBJ1-2, with a tentative D call TRBD1 (6 bases). The CDR3 nucleotides read TGCGCCAGCAGCTTGGCCGGACAGTTACCGCTTTATGGCTACACCTTC. Protein sequence: CASSLAGQLPLYGYTF.